The 4 T cell receptor beta chains reported below all come from one sample, sequenced in a study of blood T cell repertoires in COVID-19. Data came from immunoSEQ multiplex PCR; TCRdb stores just in-frame clones and leaves some out. The sample has some 200,000 clones; 65% to 90% are singletons. Sequencing was done on a sample of PBMCs or T cells enriched from blood (not recorded which). All receptors come from a man aged 35 to 55 who had recovered from COVID-19.

The sample holds a few counts of this clone. This sequence joins TRBV4-3 and TRBJ2-1; 7 bases map to TRBD1. V lost 3 bases to trimming and J lost 4 bases; unmatched junction nucleotides: 3. Germline V gives CDR1 LGHNA, CDR2 YSLEER. This CDR3 is 14 amino acids long. The CDR3 DNA reads TGCGCCAGCAGCCAGCGGACAGGATACAATGAGCAGTTCTTC. Its translation is CASSQRTGYNEQFF.

This clone came up once. The CDR3 nucleotides read TGTGCCAGCAGTTACCGGGGACTAGCGGAAGAGACCCAGTACTTC. Protein: CASSYRGLAEETQYF. The chain carries TRBV6-5 and TRBJ2-5; 11 positions match TRBD2. V dropped 2 bases and J dropped 3; count of bases not matched to a gene: 2. Germline loops: CDR1 MNHEY, CDR2 SVGAGI. CDR3 length equals 15 residues.

The V gene is TRBV7-9, the J gene TRBJ1-6; no firm D call. The germline gives CDR1 SEHNR, CDR2 FQNEAQ (reference sequence). The germline V and J ends were trimmed by 8 bases and 6 bases, with 11 bases remaining between them. CDR3 size: 13 residues. CDR3 loop: CASRPGVNSPLHF. The DNA for the CDR3 is TGTGCCAGCCGCCCGGGAGTTAATTCACCCCTCCACTTT.

J is TRBJ1-2 and V is TRBV2; TRBD1 matches at 7 bases. The ends lost 7 bases at V and 3 bases at J; junction bases unmatched: 8. CDR3 length equals 14 residues. Germline V gives CDR1 SNHLY, CDR2 FYNNEI. CDR3 nucleotides: TGTGCCAGCACAGAACAGGGGATCGACTATGGCTACACCTTC. Its translation: CASTEQGIDYGYTF. The complete variable domain, with remaining parts taken from reference TRBV2 and TRBJ1-2, reads EPEVTQTPSHQVTQMGQEVILRCVPISNHLYFYWYRQILGQKVEFLVSFYNNEISEKSEIFDDQFSVERPDGSNFTLKIRSTKLEDSAMYFCASTEQGIDYGYTFGSGTRLTVV.